This T cell receptor beta chain appears in the sequencing data of a study of cytomegalovirus exposure and HLA in healthy donors. The study sampled nominally healthy donors, though unrecorded immune exposures were likely. Germline V gene sequence: CDR1 MNHEY, CDR2 SVGAGI. The CDR3 sequence is 14 residues long. V gave up 5 bases and J gave up 2 bases; unmatched junction bases: 6. This clone was seen just once. The study ran its PCR with 60 Vbeta and 13 Jbeta primers. The protocol was immunoSEQ multiplex PCR, while the TCRdb copy is restricted to in-frame clones and leaves out a portion. The sample includes 140,000 or so clones, around 65% of them seen just once.

This receptor was taken from a woman aged 55-69 years in good health and CMV-seronegative. The sequencing input was PBMCs. This chain joins TRBV6-5 and TRBJ2-7; 7 positions agree with TRBD1. The CDR3 nucleotides read TGTGCCAGCAGTACCCCAGGGGGTGCCTACGAGCAGTACTTC. Translated: CASSTPGGAYEQYF.